This TCR beta chain comes out of a study of monozygotic twins with inflammatory bowel disease. After re-calling the 5' RACE reads, TCRdb lists one entry per CDR3 protein, DNA absent. This sample's clone table lists approximately 400,000 distinct CDR3 sequences. Overall study findings and caveats: Among patients, repertoires may have gained variability from differing immunosuppressive treatments.

The CDR3 is 15 amino acids. Germline CDR1 and CDR2: SGHTA and FQGNSA. Notes on this clonotype: The target antigen is unknown.

The TCR originated in a human donor with ulcerative colitis or Crohn's disease, or a healthy co-twin of an affected twin (not recorded which). This rearrangement joins TRBV7-2 to TRBJ2-5; TCRdb proposes TRBD1, but this gene call is untestable without DNA. Material for sequencing was blood. The CDR3 sequence is CASSLAWTAQETQYF.